This T cell receptor (beta chain) was recorded in a study of T cell responses to AZD1222 COVID-19 vaccine. This clone came up once. The data were produced by immunoSEQ multiplex PCR, yet TCRdb's version contains in-frame clones alone and is incomplete. This table has 95,000 to 100,000 clones, 70% to 90% appearing once. The CDR3 is made up of 17 amino acids. Germline values: CDR1 LNHDA, CDR2 SQIVND (reference sequence). After removal of 3 bases from V and 1 base from J, the junction contained 8 bases not matched to a gene. Here the sequenced sample was peripheral blood, taken on day 0 of AZD1222 vaccination. This clonotype was sampled from an adult in good health. The V call is TRBV19, the J call TRBJ2-2; the match to TRBD2 covers 7 bases. CDR3 sequence reads: CASSIGGGLLNTGELFF. CDR3 bases: TGTGCCAGTAGTATCGGTGGGGGACTACTGAACACCGGGGAGCTGTTTTTT.